These 19 T cell receptor beta chains were sequenced from one sample in a study of cytomegalovirus exposure and HLA in healthy donors (dated by TCRdb to between 2016 and 2019). The library was obtained by the immunoSEQ multiplex PCR assay. For the multiplex PCR, a mixture combining 60 forward primers for TCR Vbeta segments and 13 reverse primers for TCR Jbeta segments was used. TCRdb holds this immuneACCESS table with in-frame rearrangements only. Some clones are missing; in checked studies, unresolved V genes explain under half, and the rest has no known cause. The sample has around 65,000 clones on record, 60% to 80% of them singletons. 2.5% to 3.5% of the sample rests with the top ten. Sequences were obtained from PBMCs. The source of these receptors is a man aged 25 to 40 in good health and CMV-seronegative.

The chain couples TRBV11-3 to TRBJ1-2; TRBD1 agrees at 8 bases. V lost 2 bases and J lost 5; bases outside the gene matches: 13. Germline CDR1 reads SGHNT; CDR2 reads YENEEA. This CDR3 spans 17 amino acids. The CDR3 DNA sequence: TGTGCCAGCAGCTTAATCGGGTTCACAGGGGGGGAATATGGCTACACCTTC. Encoded protein: CASSLIGFTGGEYGYTF.

The rearrangement joins TRBV25-1 to TRBJ2-1; D is unclear. This CDR3 spans 14 amino acids. V lost 6 bases and J lost 0, with 9 bases in between. Germline values: CDR1 MGHDK, CDR2 SYGVNS. CDR3 region: CASRDKSSYNEQFF. The DNA for the CDR3 is TGTGCCAGCAGAGACAAAAGCTCCTACAATGAGCAGTTCTTC.

J is TRBJ1-6 and V is TRBV7-6; D is perhaps TRBD1 (6 bases). V was cut by 4 bases and J by 3 bases, with 22 bases left in between. CDR3 length equals 19 residues. CDR1 and CDR2 (germline): SGHVS, FNYEAQ. The CDR3 region is CASSSRIYTGLDYNSPLHF. The CDR3 nucleotides are TGTGCCAGCAGCTCGAGGATATATACAGGGCTCGACTATAATTCACCCCTCCACTTT.

This clone was observed a few times. The V and J genes are TRBV7-5 and TRBJ1-5. TRBV7-5 is marked as a pseudogene. This CDR3 has 11 amino acids. In nucleotides, the CDR3 is TGTGCCAGAAGCCCGCGGGAGCCCCAGCATTTT. It encodes CARSPREPQHF.

J is TRBJ2-7 and V is TRBV2; TRBD2 might be the D (6 bases). The V end was cut by 4 bases, the J end by 3 bases, with 16 bases between. Germline V gene lookup returns CDR1 SNHLY and CDR2 FYNNEI. The CDR3 length is 15 residues. CDR3 DNA: TGTGCCAGCAGTGGGGGGGTAATGGTCGACTACGAGCAGTACTTC. The encoded protein is CASSGGVMVDYEQYF.

The gene calls are TRBV7-3 and TRBJ2-5; 8 nucleotides agree with TRBD1. Germline loops: CDR1 SGHTA, CDR2 FQGTGA. J lost 4 bases, V lost 1 base, and 8 bases had no gene match. This CDR3 is built from 16 residues. CDR3 sequence: CASSLMSGGARETQYF. The CDR3 DNA follows: TGTGCCAGCAGCTTAATGTCAGGGGGCGCGCGAGAGACCCAGTACTTC.

The rearrangement joins TRBV5-1 to TRBJ2-1, with TRBD2 identical over 10 bases. CDR3 length: 15 residues. V was clipped by 5 bases and J by 8 bases; unmatched bases: 10. CDR1 SGHRS and CDR2 YFSETQ come from the germline V gene. DNA for the CDR3: TGCGCCAGCAGTCAGGGGCTAGCGGGGGTGGATGAGCAGTTCTTC. It codes for CASSQGLAGVDEQFF.

This clone was seen only a few times. This chain links TRBV6-4 with TRBJ2-1, with a weak D call TRBD2 (6 bases). V lost 1 base to trimming and J lost 9 bases, with 10 bases between them. The CDR3 consists of 13 residues. CDR1 and CDR2 from the germline V gene are MRHNA and SNTAGT. The CDR3 reads CASSDWGETEQFF. CDR3 coding DNA: TGTGCCAGCAGTGACTGGGGGGAGACTGAGCAGTTCTTC.

J is TRBJ2-7 and V is TRBV6-1; D call uncertain. Germline V gives CDR1 MNHNS, CDR2 SASEGT. V gave up 8 bases and J gave up 3 bases, with 20 bases separating them. There are 15 residues in the CDR3. CDR3 bases: TGTGCCAGCGGGTCCAATAGGCAGGTAAACTACGAGCAGTACTTC. This encodes CASGSNRQVNYEQYF.

The chain couples TRBV1 to TRBJ1-6; the table's D call, TRBD1, has no DNA check behind it. TRBV1 has pseudogene status. The CDR3 spans 20 residues. CDR3 protein: CTSSQESEQGLLYLNSPLHF. The CDR3 nucleotides read TGCACCAGCAGCCAAGAGTCGGAACAGGGGTTGTTATACCTCAATTCACCCCTCCACTTT.

This clone was counted between two and nine times. The V call is TRBV2, the J call TRBJ1-2; D gene uncertain. CDR1 SNHLY and CDR2 FYNNEI come from the germline V gene. V was cut by 7 bases and J by 1 base, with 10 bases left in between. This CDR3 comprises 13 residues. The CDR3 DNA follows: TGTGCCAGCACCATGGGGAGTAACTATGGCTACACCTTC. Translating gives CASTMGSNYGYTF.

Note on this clone: A read error may produce the germline difference seen at one junction end. The chain recombines TRBV4-1 with TRBJ1-6; 10 bases match TRBD1. The CDR3 runs 16 residues. Germline assignment: CDR1 MGHRA and CDR2 YSYEKL. CDR3 residues: CASSQESGTGEMGQSF. CDR3 coding DNA: TGCGCCAGCAGCCAAGAATCCGGGACAGGGGAGATGGGGCAGTCTTTT.

In DNA form, the CDR3 reads TGTGCCAGCAGTATACAGCTCCACACTGAAGCTTTCTTT. Its translation is CASSIQLHTEAFF. The chain links TRBV11-2 to TRBJ1-1; D uncertain. V lost 6 bases and J 3 bases, leaving 11 bases between the germline ends. Per germline, CDR1 SGHAT and CDR2 FQNNGV. The CDR3 consists of 13 residues.

This rearrangement joins TRBV14 to TRBJ2-7, with 9 bases matching TRBD2. CDR1 is SGHDN and CDR2 is FVKESK in the germline V gene. The CDR3 runs to 15 residues. After removal of 3 bases from V and 0 bases from J, the junction contained 3 bases not matched to a gene. The CDR3 DNA follows: TGTGCCAGCAGCCAGCGGGGGGGGATCTCCTACGAGCAGTACTTC. This codes for CASSQRGGISYEQYF. The full variable domain, in which reference TRBV14 and TRBJ2-7 provide the parts outside the CDR3, is EAGVTQFPSHSVIEKGQTVTLRCDPISGHDNLYWYRRVMGKEIKFLLHFVKESKQDESGMPNNRFLAERTGGTYSTLKVQPAELEDSGVYFCASSQRGGISYEQYFGPGTRLTVT.

The V call is TRBV5-4, the J call TRBJ1-5, with D unclear. The CDR3 consists of 11 residues. The V end was cut by 4 bases, the J end by 11 bases, with 10 bases between. Germline loops: CDR1 SGHNT, CDR2 YYREEE (reference sequence). The CDR3 is CASSGFYSQHF. The CDR3 coding sequence is TGTGCCAGCAGCGGTTTTTACTCCCAGCATTTT.

The chain recombines TRBV30 with TRBJ2-4; D ambiguous. Trimming left V 0 bases short and J 5 bases short, with 14 bases between. The CDR3 has 15 residues. Germline CDR1 reads GTSNPN; CDR2 reads SVGIG (reference sequence). The CDR3 here is CAWSVGGTAQNIQYF. CDR3 nucleotide sequence: TGTGCCTGGAGTGTAGGCGGCACGGCCCAAAACATTCAGTACTTC. Variable domain in full (rest from reference TRBV30 and TRBJ2-4): SQTIHQWPATLVQPVGSPLSLECTVEGTSNPNLYWYRQAAGRGLQLLFYSVGIGQISSEVPQNLSASRPQDRQFILSSKKLLLSDSGFYLCAWSVGGTAQNIQYFGAGTRLSVL.

The J gene is TRBJ1-5, the V gene TRBV19; D call uncertain. V was shortened by 4 bases and J by 0 bases, with 10 bases between the two germline ends. Germline V gene lookup returns CDR1 LNHDA and CDR2 SQIVND (reference sequence). The CDR3 totals 15 residues. Written as DNA, the CDR3 is TGTGCCAGTAGTAAGAGGCAGTATAGCAATCAGCCCCAGCATTTT. Translating it yields CASSKRQYSNQPQHF.

This clone turned up a few times. The CDR3: CASGLRGHSTDTQYF. As DNA, the CDR3 is TGTGCTAGTGGTTTACGGGGACACAGCACAGATACGCAGTATTTT. The chain joins TRBV12-5 to TRBJ2-3; D is perhaps TRBD1 (6 bases). The CDR3 has 15 residues. The germline V gene has CDR1 LGHNT and CDR2 FRNRAP. Trimming cost V 3 bases and J 0 bases, with 10 bases left between them.

J is TRBJ1-5 and V is TRBV10-3; D is perhaps TRBD1 (5 bases). V gave up 0 bases and J gave up 1 base, with 7 bases separating them. Germline V lookup: CDR1 ENHRY, CDR2 SYGVKD. This CDR3 spans 15 amino acids. CDR3 nucleotides: TGTGCCATCAGTGAGTCAGGGGTAAGCAATCAGCCCCAGCATTTT. This translates into CAISESGVSNQPQHF.